What follows is one T cell receptor (beta chain) and its context. The target antigen is unknown. The assay was immunoSEQ multiplex PCR, and TCRdb's table has in-frame clones only and misses some. This sample has more than 100,000 clones, with roughly nine tenths found just once. The data belong to a study of T cell responses to AZD1222 COVID-19 vaccine. Findings and limits, study-wide: Unmutated variant regions reportedly attract nearly half of all spike-specific TCRs. Donors were chiefly white British, with a greater number of females, and clonal diversity was perhaps underestimated.

CDR3 length: 11 amino acids. Germline V gene lookup returns CDR1 SNHLY and CDR2 FYNNEI. V shed 7 bases, J shed 15 bases, and the junction held 8 bases outside the gene matches. The clonotype originates from an adult in good health. This specimen consisted of peripheral blood, obtained on day 0 of AZD1222 vaccination. The chain joins TRBV2 to TRBJ1-4; 7 nucleotides line up with TRBD1. CDR3 sequence reads: CASIRQGRVFF. In nucleotides, the CDR3 is TGTGCCAGCATTAGACAGGGTCGCGTGTTTTTT.